The entry that follows covers one T cell receptor (beta chain) sequence. V lost 8 bases and J lost 4, with 11 bases in between. The CDR3 consists of 12 residues. Generated by immunoSEQ multiplex PCR, the TCRdb table keeps only in-frame clones and is missing some. Of under 150,000 clones listed, approximately 86% were seen once; the top ten hold 2.3%. The data derive from a study of blood T cell repertoires in COVID-19. This TCR was recovered from a woman aged 50 to 60 who had recovered from COVID-19. The J gene is TRBJ2-5, the V gene TRBV12-3 or TRBV12-4; tentatively, D is TRBD2 (5 bases). The sequenced sample consisted of PBMCs or T cells enriched from blood (not recorded which). In DNA, the CDR3 is TGTGCCAGCCGGACTGGTCGAGAGACCCAGTACTTC. This sequence encodes CASRTGRETQYF.